This record concerns one T cell receptor (beta chain) sequence. This sample is part of a study of technical replicates of blood from several donors. The data were produced by immunoSEQ multiplex PCR, yet TCRdb's version contains in-frame clones alone and is incomplete. In the table there are about 67,000 clones, 95% to 98% of which are singletons. Germline-derived CDR1 and CDR2 are SGHRS and YFSETQ. V lost 1 base and J lost 2, with 9 bases in between. CDR3 size: 14 residues. This TCR came from a human donor in good health. The sample taken for sequencing was T cells isolated from PBMCs. This rearrangement joins TRBV5-1 to TRBJ2-5; D remains unclear. This chain's CDR3 is CASSLRGRQETQYF. Written as DNA, the CDR3 is TGCGCCAGCAGCTTGCGCGGCCGGCAAGAGACCCAGTACTTC.